Shown below are 26 T cell receptor beta chains from a single sample sequenced in a study of beta chain features in type 1 diabetes. cDNA synthesis used the whole RNA isolate, giving expressed TCRB sequences. Sequencing used immunoSEQ multiplex PCR; TCRdb keeps in-frame clones, though not all of them. Of just over 600,000 clones in the sample, roughly a sixth were seen once. The sequenced material came from naive CD4+ T cells from blood. All receptors come from a man aged 18 to 30 in good health.

The J gene is TRBJ2-7, the V gene TRBV28; D tentatively reads TRBD1 or TRBD2 (5 bases each). The CDR3 consists of 17 residues. Germline V gene lookup returns CDR1 MDHEN and CDR2 SYDVKM. V was pared by 4 bases and J by 0 bases, with 19 bases between. The CDR3 DNA reads TGTGCCAGCAGTTGGGGGAGATGGACCCACTCCTCCTACGAGCAGTACTTC. Translating it yields CASSWGRWTHSSYEQYF.

The chain joins TRBV5-1 to TRBJ1-6; 7 bases fit TRBD1. This CDR3 has 16 residues. V lost 4 bases and J lost 2; bases outside the gene matches: 6. In germline, CDR1 is SGHRS, CDR2 YFSETQ. CDR3 in amino acids: CASSGSTGTYNSPLHF. CDR3 DNA sequence: TGCGCCAGCAGCGGATCGACAGGGACCTATAATTCACCCCTCCACTTT.

The V and J genes are TRBV29-1 and TRBJ1-1; D unresolved. The CDR3 has 15 amino acids. The germline V and J ends were trimmed by 4 bases and 3 bases, with 18 bases remaining between them. Germline CDR1 SQVTM, CDR2 ANQGSEA. CDR3 nucleotides: TGCAGCGTTGTTTTAGGGCTACCACGGGACACTGAAGCTTTCTTT. Protein: CSVVLGLPRDTEAFF.

The chain is built from TRBV7-2 and TRBJ2-3; TRBD1 or TRBD2 may be the D gene (5 bases each). V dropped 1 base and J dropped 1 base, with 9 bases sitting between them. Per the germline V gene, CDR1 is SGHTA and CDR2 is FQGNSA. The CDR3 is made up of 15 amino acids. The CDR3 DNA sequence: TGTGCCAGCAGCTTAGTGGGGGTGGGCACAGATACGCAGTATTTT. Its protein is CASSLVGVGTDTQYF. The full variable domain, rest sourced from reference TRBV7-2 and TRBJ2-3, is GAGVSQSPSNKVTEKGKDVELRCDPISGHTALYWYRQSLGQGLEFLIYFQGNSAPDKSGLPSDRFSAERTGGSVSTLTIQRTQQEDSAVYLCASSLVGVGTDTQYFGPGTRLTVL.

The V and J genes are TRBV14 and TRBJ2-7; a weak D match, TRBD1 (6 bases). Per the germline V gene, CDR1 is SGHDN and CDR2 is FVKESK. This CDR3 region has 16 residues. V lost 4 bases and J lost 3, with 19 bases in between. This CDR3 reads CASSLGQPQLVYEQYF. CDR3 bases: TGTGCCAGCAGCCTCGGACAGCCGCAGTTAGTCTACGAGCAGTACTTC. The whole variable domain, filled in from reference TRBV14 and TRBJ2-7, reads EAGVTQFPSHSVIEKGQTVTLRCDPISGHDNLYWYRRVMGKEIKFLLHFVKESKQDESGMPNNRFLAERTGGTYSTLKVQPAELEDSGVYFCASSLGQPQLVYEQYFGPGTRLTVT.

The V and J genes are TRBV19 and TRBJ2-1; weak D call: TRBD1 (5 bases). Germline V gene data show CDR1 as LNHDA and CDR2 as SQIVND (reference sequence). Trimming removed 2 bases from V and 6 bases from J, with 14 bases in between. The CDR3 loop spans 15 amino acids. CDR3 region: CASSILAGPTNEQFF. The CDR3 nucleotides are TGTGCCAGTAGTATATTGGCAGGGCCCACCAATGAGCAGTTCTTC.

V and J are TRBV6-1 and TRBJ1-1; 8 bases map to TRBD1. The V segment lost 7 bases and the J segment 4 bases; nucleotides outside the gene matches: 11. The CDR3 consists of 15 residues. Germline V lookup: CDR1 MNHNS, CDR2 SASEGT. The chain's CDR3 is CASMTAGGGGTEAFF. In DNA form, the CDR3 reads TGTGCCAGCATGACGGCAGGGGGCGGCGGCACTGAAGCTTTCTTT.

The rearrangement links TRBV6-5 to TRBJ2-5; no definite D call. Per germline, CDR1 MNHEY and CDR2 SVGAGI. V was cut by 0 bases and J by 4 bases, with 12 bases left in between. The length of the CDR3 is 15 residues. CDR3 sequence reads: CASSYSAGQAETQYF. In nucleotides, the CDR3 is TGTGCCAGCAGTTACTCGGCAGGCCAGGCAGAGACCCAGTACTTC.

This clone was recorded a few times. In the same sample, other DNA sequences code for this CDR3. The chain has TRBV15 and TRBJ2-5; D is uncertain. Trimming removed 1 base at V and 4 bases at J, with 1 base between. The germline CDR1 and CDR2 sequences are LNHNV and YYDKDF (reference sequence). The CDR3 covers 11 residues. The DNA of the CDR3 is TGTGCCACCAGCAGAGGAGAGACCCAGTACTTC. It yields the protein CATSRGETQYF.

The V and J genes are TRBV15 and TRBJ1-2; D unresolved. CDR1 and CDR2 (germline): LNHNV, YYDKDF (reference sequence). This CDR3 has 15 residues. Trimming took 3 bases from V and 3 from J, leaving 14 bases between them. Written as DNA, the CDR3 is TGTGCCACCAGCAGGGCCCGGACGGTCGACTATGGCTACACCTTC. Translating gives CATSRARTVDYGYTF.

This clone has only a few counts. The CDR3 spells CASSPRGLMNTEAFF. As DNA, the CDR3 is TGTGCCAGCAGCCCCAGGGGGCTGATGAACACTGAAGCTTTCTTT. The V gene is TRBV6-1, the J gene TRBJ1-1, with 8 bases lining up with TRBD1. CDR1 and CDR2 (germline): MNHNS, SASEGT. This CDR3 is 15 amino acids long. J gave up 0 bases and V 6 bases, and 6 bases lay outside the gene matches.

This clone occurred a few times. Distinct nucleotide sequences in the sample also encode this CDR3. V and J are TRBV29-1 and TRBJ1-1, with D hard to call. Germline CDR1 reads SQVTM; CDR2 reads ANQGSEA. Trimming took 1 base from V and 0 from J, leaving 6 bases between them. This CDR3 region has 13 residues. The CDR3 bases are TGCAGCGTTGAAGGGAGGATGAACACTGAAGCTTTCTTT. Encoded protein: CSVEGRMNTEAFF. Drawing the rest from reference TRBV29-1 and TRBJ1-1, the complete variable domain is SAVISQKPSRDICQRGTSLTIQCQVDSQVTMMFWYRQQPGQSLTLIATANQGSEATYESGFVIDKFPISRPNLTFSTLTVSNMSPEDSSIYLCSVEGRMNTEAFFGQGTRLTVV.

V usage is TRBV19 and J usage is TRBJ2-7, with D perhaps matching TRBD1 (6 bases). The length of the CDR3 is 15 residues. Germline lookup yields CDR1 LNHDA and CDR2 SQIVND (reference sequence). V gave up 3 bases and J gave up 1 base, with 13 bases separating them. In DNA, the CDR3 is TGTGCCAGTAGTATGCCAGGGGCCGCTTCCTACGAGCAGTACTTC. The encoded protein is CASSMPGAASYEQYF.

This clone appeared a few times. The chain employs TRBV4-3 and TRBJ2-7; the D is unclear. The germline gives CDR1 LGHNA, CDR2 YSLEER. Trimming took off 0 bases at V and 0 bases at J, with 12 bases between the two ends. This CDR3 comprises 16 residues. CDR3 residues: CASSQDFTGPSYEQYF. The CDR3, as DNA: TGCGCCAGCAGCCAAGATTTTACCGGGCCCTCCTACGAGCAGTACTTC.

The chain couples TRBV19 to TRBJ2-7; 9 nucleotides line up with TRBD1. This CDR3 spans 14 amino acids. Trimming at V came to 3 bases and at J to 3 bases, leaving 3 bases not matched to a gene. CDR1 LNHDA and CDR2 SQIVND come from the germline V gene (reference sequence). The CDR3 reads CASSIRDRVYEQYF. In DNA form, the CDR3 reads TGTGCCAGTAGTATCCGGGACAGGGTCTACGAGCAGTACTTC. Drawing the rest from reference TRBV19 and TRBJ2-7, the complete variable domain is DGGITQSPKYLFRKEGQNVTLSCEQNLNHDAMYWYRQDPGQGLRLIYYSQIVNDFQKGDIAEGYSVSREKKESFPLTVTSAQKNPTAFYLCASSIRDRVYEQYFGPGTRLTVT.

This chain connects TRBV20-1 to TRBJ2-5; no reliable D call. Trimming stripped 3 bases from V and 10 bases from J, with 12 bases between. In germline, CDR1 is DFQATT, CDR2 SNEGSKA (reference sequence). This CDR3 comprises 11 residues. The CDR3 loop is CSARDGLSQYF. As DNA, the CDR3 is TGCAGTGCTAGGGACGGCCTGAGCCAGTACTTC.

J is TRBJ1-5 and V is TRBV23-1; 7 nucleotides line up with TRBD1. TRBV23-1 is an ORF, with its function uncertain. Trimming removed 3 bases from V and 6 bases from J; junction bases left unmatched: 11. The CDR3 has 16 amino acids. The CDR3 DNA reads as TGCGCCAGCAGTCACCTATCCGACAGGGAAATTCAGCCCCAGCATTTT. Translated, it gives CASSHLSDREIQPQHF.

This clone was seen a handful of times. V is TRBV30 and J is TRBJ1-1, with 9 bases fitting TRBD1. The germline V gene encodes CDR1 GTSNPN and CDR2 SVGIG (reference sequence). This CDR3 comprises 13 residues. V was clipped by 4 bases and J by 11 bases; unmatched bases: 11. The CDR3 reads CAWNPYRGHGAFF. CDR3 DNA: TGTGCCTGGAACCCATACAGGGGGCATGGGGCTTTCTTT.

The rearrangement uses TRBV7-8 and TRBJ2-3; 11 positions agree with TRBD1. Germline lookup yields CDR1 SGHVS and CDR2 FQNEAQ. V was pared by 2 bases and J by 0 bases, with 10 bases of the junction left unmatched. The CDR3 contains 19 residues. CDR3 DNA sequence: TGTGCCAGCAGCTTAAGGTTCGGTTGGGACAGGGGGAGCACAGATACGCAGTATTTT. It is translated as CASSLRFGWDRGSTDTQYF.

The rearrangement uses TRBV5-1 and TRBJ2-1, with 7 bases identical to TRBD2. The germline gives CDR1 SGHRS, CDR2 YFSETQ. V shed 0 bases and J 0 bases; nucleotides not matched to a gene: 9. This CDR3 is built from 18 residues. DNA of the CDR3: TGCGCCAGCAGCTTGGACCGAGCGGGGTTCAGCTCCTACAATGAGCAGTTCTTC. This translates into CASSLDRAGFSSYNEQFF.

The chain combines TRBV18 with TRBJ1-2; 7 bases are shared with TRBD1. The CDR3 sequence is 14 residues long. Germline V gene data show CDR1 as KGHSH and CDR2 as LQKENI. The J segment lost 7 bases and the V segment lost 3 bases, leaving 8 bases of the junction unmatched. The CDR3 protein is CASSPRTGPLGYTF. The CDR3, as DNA: TGTGCCAGCTCACCTCGGACAGGTCCCCTTGGCTACACCTTC.

The chain links TRBV20-1 to TRBJ2-1; D possibly corresponds to TRBD1 (5 bases). This CDR3 is 11 amino acids long. Germline V CDR1 and CDR2: DFQATT, SNEGSKA (reference sequence). Trimming stripped 5 bases from V and 7 bases from J, with 9 bases between. The CDR3 here is CSAAQGNEQFF. As DNA, the CDR3 is TGCAGTGCTGCGCAGGGAAATGAGCAGTTCTTC.

The V and J genes are TRBV6-5 and TRBJ1-5; 7 bases are shared with TRBD1. CDR1 MNHEY and CDR2 SVGAGI come from the germline V gene. The CDR3 sequence is 14 residues long. Germline trimming cut 4 bases from V and 5 bases from J; bases unmatched to any gene: 5. The CDR3 DNA reads as TGTGCCAGCAGTTCTCGACAGGGCGATCAGCCCCAGCATTTT. Its translation is CASSSRQGDQPQHF.

This clone was seen a handful of times. The rearrangement uses TRBV4-2 and TRBJ2-3; the match to TRBD2 covers 10 bases. There are 16 residues in the CDR3. CDR1 is LGHNA and CDR2 is YNFKEQ in the germline V gene. J lost 2 bases, V lost 1 base, and 3 bases had no gene match. The CDR3 nucleotides read TGTGCCAGCAGCCAAGCTCTAGCGGGAGCCACAGATACGCAGTATTTT. Translation gives CASSQALAGATDTQYF.

V gene TRBV28 combines with J gene TRBJ2-7; D is unclear. The CDR3 runs 14 residues. V was shortened by 2 bases and J by 3 bases, with 11 bases between the two germline ends. Germline values: CDR1 MDHEN, CDR2 SYDVKM. This CDR3 reads CASSLTGSRYEQYF. The CDR3 DNA follows: TGTGCCAGCAGTTTAACCGGCAGCCGCTACGAGCAGTACTTC.

This clone was seen a few times. The chain carries TRBV6-5 and TRBJ2-7; maybe TRBD1 (5 bases). The CDR3 runs to 14 residues. The V gene lost 8 bases and the J gene lost 2 bases, with 16 bases spanning the gap. Germline CDR1 reads MNHEY; CDR2 reads SVGAGI. The CDR3 nucleotides are TGTGCCAGCCATACTGTAGGGGAAACCTACGAGCAGTACTTC. Its protein is CASHTVGETYEQYF.